The TCR beta chain under discussion was sequenced for a study of blood T cells in healthy people across ages. Worth noting for this clonotype: Antigen specificity is unknown.

CDR1 MNHEY and CDR2 SVGEGT come from the germline V gene. The V gene lost 2 bases and the J gene lost 0 bases, with 35 bases spanning the gap. The CDR3 consists of 24 residues. Study findings and constraints: The diversity estimates, figures obtained from one million T cells, were considered underestimates.

The amount of total RNA extracted per sample was at least 5 micrograms. A second PCR of roughly 7 to 11 cycles used a sample-barcoded 5' primer and a J-beta primer mix. In TCRdb, the 5' RACE reads were re-called with MiXCR into one record per CDR3 protein. Among about 1.7 million distinct CDR3 sequences listed, over 25% were seen once. This rearrangement joins TRBV6-2 or TRBV6-3 to TRBJ2-1, with TRBD1 as a possible D gene (11 bases). The sequence derives from a woman in her 30s in good health. The specimen was blood. The chain's CDR3 is CASSYPGDRGTEREGPSSYNEQFF. As DNA, the CDR3 is TGTGCCAGCAGTTACCCAGGGGACAGGGGGACGGAGCGGGAGGGCCCCAGCTCCTACAATGAGCAGTTCTTC.